Below are 6 T cell receptor beta chains sequenced from a single sample in a study of T cells in Graves' hyperthyroidism and ophthalmopathy. RNA transcripts were the template for amplifying TCR beta CDR3 regions. The HTBI set primed first-round TCR CDR3 RT-PCR. TCRdb called the multiplex PCR reads again in MiXCR, with one record for every CDR3 protein. The sample has around 480,000 distinct CDR3 sequences; around 15% are singletons. Source material: blood. These receptors all come from a woman aged 18-29 years with Graves' hyperthyroidism.

The gene calls are TRBV20-1 and TRBJ2-2; possible D gene TRBD2, 6 bases. The length of the CDR3 is 14 residues. Germline V gene data show CDR1 as DFQATT and CDR2 as SNEGSKA (reference sequence). Trimming removed 6 bases at V and 5 bases at J, with 16 bases between. This chain's CDR3 is CSAPGTFKTGELFF. The DNA of the CDR3 is TGCAGTGCCCCCGGGACTTTTAAAACCGGGGAGCTGTTTTTT.

This clonotype was counted many times. This chain uses TRBV24-1 with TRBJ1-4; possibly TRBD1 for D (5 bases). The germline V and J ends were trimmed by 1 base and 8 bases, with 7 bases remaining between them. The CDR3 is 13 residues long. The germline CDR1 and CDR2 sequences are KGHDR and SFDVKD. CDR3 nucleotides: TGTGCCACCAGTGATTTTAAGGGGGAAAAACTGTTTTTT. It yields the protein CATSDFKGEKLFF.

This clonotype has ten or more counts. The chain uses TRBV12-3 or TRBV12-4 and TRBJ2-3; D unresolved. CDR3 length equals 15 residues. The germline V and J ends were trimmed by 5 bases and 0 bases, with 12 bases remaining between them. The CDR3 here is CASSPRTESTDTQYF. DNA for the CDR3: TGTGCCAGCAGTCCGCGGACGGAAAGCACAGATACGCAGTATTTT.

This clonotype was seen repeatedly, ten times or more. The chain carries TRBV24-1 and TRBJ2-3; a possible D gene is TRBD2 (5 bases). The CDR3 length is 14 residues. V shed 1 base and J shed 6 bases, with 10 bases lying between them. Germline V gene data show CDR1 as KGHDR and CDR2 as SFDVKD. The DNA of the CDR3 is TGTGCCACCAGTGATTTAACTAGTCGGGATACGCAGTATTTT. Amino acid sequence: CATSDLTSRDTQYF.

This clonotype has a count of ten or more. The chain couples TRBV9 to TRBJ1-2, with D unclear. Germline V gene lookup returns CDR1 SGDLS and CDR2 YYNGEE. The V and J ends lost 0 bases and 4 bases respectively, with 13 bases between them. The CDR3 consists of 15 residues. The CDR3: CASSVVATNSYGYTF. The CDR3 DNA sequence: TGTGCCAGCAGCGTAGTAGCAACAAACTCCTATGGCTACACCTTC.

This clonotype has ten or more counts. The chain recombines TRBV5-4 with TRBJ2-3, with D tentatively TRBD1 (6 bases). Trimming cost V 2 bases and J 4 bases, with 14 bases left between them. The CDR3 sequence is 15 residues long. CDR1 is SGHNT and CDR2 is YYREEE in the germline V gene (reference sequence). The CDR3 sequence: CASSFSDRVSDTQYF. CDR3 nucleotides: TGTGCCAGCAGCTTCTCGGACAGAGTCTCAGATACGCAGTATTTT.